The 27 T cell receptor beta chains listed next were all sequenced from one sample in a study of shared clonotypes between healthy human individuals (TCRdb year 2020). CD8 naive samples were obtained by positive selection for CCR7 among CD45RO-negative cells, yielding a CD45RA+CCR7+ population from which TemRA cells were excluded. Preparation of the library involved the immunoSEQ multiplex PCR assay. Imported from immuneACCESS, the table was reduced by TCRdb to in-frame sequences with V and J called. These copies leave out some clones; in studies compared against another copy, an unresolved V gene accounts for under half, and the cause of the remainder is not known. The sample yields about 2 million clones; about 95% were counted once. About 1.1% of the sample lies in the top ten. Material for sequencing was naive CD8+ T cells sorted from blood. Read against the paper, the sample's cell subset or site label means: CD45RA+CCR7+. All receptors derive from a man younger than 35 in good health.

The chain couples TRBV18 to TRBJ2-1, with 10 bases that match TRBD2. The CDR3 sequence is 15 residues long. Germline V CDR1 and CDR2: KGHSH, LQKENI. With V trimmed by 0 bases and J by 9 bases, 5 bases remained unmatched. DNA of the CDR3: TGTGCCAGCTCACCACCCAAAACTAGCGGGGCTGAGCAGTTCTTC. The encoded protein is CASSPPKTSGAEQFF. The variable domain in full, with the rest retrieved from reference TRBV18 and TRBJ2-1, is NAGVMQNPRHLVRRRGQEARLRCSPMKGHSHVYWYRQLPEEGLKFMVYLQKENIIDESGMPKERFSAEFPKEGPSILRIQQVVRGDSAAYFCASSPPKTSGAEQFFGPGTRLTVL.

The chain employs TRBV28 and TRBJ2-7; 9 nucleotides match TRBD1. The CDR3 contains 14 residues. Trimming removed 6 bases from V and 3 bases from J; junction bases left unmatched: 6. Germline CDR1 reads MDHEN; CDR2 reads SYDVKM. The CDR3 is CASRRTGEGYEQYF. The CDR3 DNA reads as TGTGCCAGCAGGCGGACAGGGGAAGGCTACGAGCAGTACTTC.

A note on this clone: Other DNA sequences in the sample encode the same CDR3. The chain carries TRBV19 and TRBJ1-3; no clear D. The CDR3 consists of 14 residues. The germline V gene encodes CDR1 LNHDA and CDR2 SQIVND (reference sequence). The V end lost 3 bases, the J end lost 1 base, and 7 bases lay between the germline ends. DNA of the CDR3: TGTGCCAGTAGTATCGGGGTATCTGGAAACACCATATATTTT. This encodes CASSIGVSGNTIYF.

The rearrangement links TRBV6-1 to TRBJ2-3; TRBD2 aligns across 12 bases. Trimming at V came to 6 bases and at J to 1 base, leaving 11 bases not matched to a gene. The CDR3 is 18 residues long. Germline assignment: CDR1 MNHNS and CDR2 SASEGT. This chain's CDR3 is CASRETSGGTHRTDTQYF. The CDR3 DNA is TGTGCCAGCAGGGAAACTAGCGGGGGGACCCACCGCACAGATACGCAGTATTTT.

The gene calls are TRBV6-5 and TRBJ2-3; 9 nucleotides line up with TRBD2. The V and J ends lost 7 bases and 7 bases, in that order; junction bases with no gene match: 6. The CDR3 is 13 amino acids. From germline, CDR1 is MNHEY and CDR2 SVGAGI. The CDR3, as DNA: TGTGCCAGCAAACTAGCGGGTCTTAATACGCAGTATTTT. Its protein product is CASKLAGLNTQYF.

V usage is TRBV7-8 and J usage is TRBJ1-3; D remains unclear. This CDR3 comprises 17 residues. From germline, CDR1 is SGHVS and CDR2 FQNEAQ. Trimming took off 1 base at V and 7 bases at J, with 20 bases between the two ends. CDR3 sequence: CASSLEQPGNLLNTIYF. In DNA form, the CDR3 reads TGTGCCAGCAGCTTAGAACAGCCCGGGAACCTTTTGAACACCATATATTTT.

The rearrangement uses TRBV4-1 and TRBJ2-7; D possibly corresponds to TRBD1 (5 bases). Germline V gene sequence: CDR1 MGHRA, CDR2 YSYEKL. The CDR3 runs to 14 residues. Trimming took off 4 bases at V and 5 bases at J, with 15 bases between the two ends. The CDR3 sequence is CASSPTLRADEQYF. The CDR3, as DNA: TGCGCCAGCAGCCCGACTCTCAGGGCCGACGAGCAGTACTTC.

V and J are TRBV5-4 and TRBJ1-6; D remains unclear. V was shortened by 4 bases and J by 8 bases, with 7 bases between the two germline ends. Looked up from germline, CDR1 is SGHNT and CDR2 is YYREEE (reference sequence). The CDR3 consists of 12 residues. DNA of the CDR3: TGTGCCAGCAGCCTTCCGGATTCACCCCTCCACTTT. This encodes CASSLPDSPLHF.

This clone was seen a handful of times. This chain links TRBV6-1 with TRBJ2-7, with D possibly being TRBD1 (5 bases). The CDR3 extends over 16 amino acids. Germline values: CDR1 MNHNS, CDR2 SASEGT. Between the trimmed V and J ends, which lost 4 bases and 6 bases, there was a span of 22 bases. The CDR3 protein is CASSAVVGPANTEQYF. The CDR3 DNA reads as TGTGCCAGCAGTGCCGTAGTGGGGCCGGCTAATACCGAGCAGTACTTC.

The V gene is TRBV2, the J gene TRBJ2-5; TRBD1 agrees at 8 bases. Germline V lookup: CDR1 SNHLY, CDR2 FYNNEI. The CDR3 is 15 residues long. V lost 4 bases and J lost 5; bases outside the gene matches: 9. The CDR3 loop is CASSGTGSNMETQYF. The DNA for the CDR3 is TGTGCCAGCAGTGGGACAGGGAGTAACATGGAGACCCAGTACTTC.

V is TRBV5-5 and J is TRBJ1-5; D is perhaps TRBD1 (6 bases). Trimming took 3 bases from V and 0 from J, leaving 7 bases between them. Germline V lookup: CDR1 SGHKS, CDR2 YYEKEE (reference sequence). The CDR3 covers 14 residues. The CDR3 region is CASSSTGSNQPQHF. The CDR3 bases are TGTGCCAGCAGCTCGACAGGTAGCAATCAGCCCCAGCATTTT. Together with reference TRBV5-5 and TRBJ1-5, the CDR3 gives the full variable domain: DAGVTQSPTHLIKTRGQQVTLRCSPISGHKSVSWYQQVLGQGPQFIFQYYEKEERGRGNFPDRFSARQFPNYSSELNVNALLLGDSALYLCASSSTGSNQPQHFGDGTRLSIL.

This chain uses TRBV28 with TRBJ1-2; TRBD1 matches 8 bases. Germline-derived CDR1 and CDR2 are MDHEN and SYDVKM. This CDR3 contains 15 residues. With 6 bases clipped from V and 2 bases from J, the junction kept 8 bases outside the gene matches. CDR3 sequence reads: CASSTRQGSNYGYTF. The CDR3 DNA reads as TGTGCCAGCAGCACTCGACAGGGGAGCAACTATGGCTACACCTTC.

This sequence joins TRBV29-1 and TRBJ2-7, with D unclear. CDR1 is SQVTM, CDR2 ANQGSEA, per germline. V was clipped by 7 bases and J by 5 bases, with 18 bases between them. The CDR3 spans 13 residues. CDR3 sequence reads: CSGAFGAGDEQYF. The DNA of the CDR3 is TGCAGCGGGGCCTTCGGCGCTGGGGACGAGCAGTACTTC.

A note on this clone: At the DNA level, this CDR3 is encoded by other sequences in the same sample as well. V is TRBV4-1 and J is TRBJ2-7; no definite D call. Trimming removed 1 base at V and 0 bases at J, with 4 bases between. Germline CDR1 is MGHRA and CDR2 is YSYEKL. The CDR3 sequence is 13 residues long. The CDR3: CASSQVTSYEQYF. As DNA, the CDR3 is TGCGCCAGCAGCCAAGTGACCTCCTACGAGCAGTACTTC.

The chain recombines TRBV10-3 with TRBJ2-2, with 7 nucleotides matching TRBD2. Germline V gene lookup returns CDR1 ENHRY and CDR2 SYGVKD. The CDR3 is 14 amino acids. V lost 6 bases, J lost 1 base, and 2 bases stayed unmatched. The DNA for the CDR3 is TGTGCCATCAGCGGACTAGAGAACACCGGGGAGCTGTTTTTT. Protein: CAISGLENTGELFF.

As regards this clone: The same CDR3 can be traced to other DNA sequences in this sample. J is TRBJ2-7 and V is TRBV7-2; D remains ambiguous. Looked up from germline, CDR1 is SGHTA and CDR2 is FQGNSA. The CDR3 consists of 14 residues. Trimming stripped 1 base from V and 2 bases from J, with 9 bases between. The CDR3 nucleotides are TGTGCCAGCAGCTTAGGGGGTCTGACCTACGAGCAGTACTTC. As protein: CASSLGGLTYEQYF.

Worth noting for this clone: The sample carries other DNA sequences with the same CDR3. J is TRBJ2-7 and V is TRBV5-1, with 7 nucleotides matching TRBD2. The CDR3 sequence is 14 residues long. Germline-derived CDR1 and CDR2 are SGHRS and YFSETQ. The V segment lost 4 bases and the J segment 1 base; nucleotides outside the gene matches: 5. CDR3 sequence: CASSLAVGSYEQYF. The CDR3 DNA is TGCGCCAGCAGCCTAGCGGTTGGGTCCTACGAGCAGTACTTC.

Note on this clone: The sample holds other DNA sequences that translate to the same CDR3. J is TRBJ2-7 and V is TRBV4-1; TRBD2 aligns across 12 bases. The CDR3 consists of 15 residues. Trimming took 4 bases from V and 3 from J; bases not matched to a gene: 4. CDR1 is MGHRA and CDR2 is YSYEKL in the germline V gene. The CDR3 is CASSPRTSGNYEQYF. DNA for the CDR3: TGCGCCAGCAGCCCTAGGACTAGCGGGAACTACGAGCAGTACTTC.

Concerning this clone itself: This CDR3 is also generated by other DNA sequences in the sample. This chain links TRBV27 with TRBJ2-7, with D perhaps being TRBD1 or TRBD2 (5 bases each). The V gene's germline CDR1 is MNHEY and CDR2 SMNVEV (reference sequence). The CDR3 extends over 13 amino acids. Deletions cut 5 bases from V and 3 bases from J, with 11 bases between. CDR3 residues: CASSPGPIYEQYF. CDR3 coding DNA: TGTGCCAGCAGTCCGGGACCGATCTACGAGCAGTACTTC.

This clone was counted once. The chain carries TRBV5-4 and TRBJ1-3; 9 bases fit TRBD1. The CDR3 covers 18 residues. Germline V CDR1 and CDR2: SGHNT, YYREEE (reference sequence). V gave up 4 bases and J gave up 0 bases; unmatched junction bases: 11. CDR3 amino acids: CASSDGPGQGGSGNTIYF. For the CDR3, the DNA is TGTGCCAGCAGCGATGGGCCGGGACAGGGAGGCTCTGGAAACACCATATATTTT.

This chain joins TRBV6-1 and TRBJ1-5; D may be TRBD1 (5 bases). V lost 6 bases and J lost 4, with 13 bases in between. The V gene's germline CDR1 is MNHNS and CDR2 SASEGT. This CDR3 has 14 residues. CDR3 loop: CASSPTGLNQPQHF. Written as DNA, the CDR3 is TGTGCCAGCAGCCCCACGGGGCTGAATCAGCCCCAGCATTTT.

Turning to this clone: The sample carries other DNA sequences with the same CDR3. This chain links TRBV7-6 with TRBJ2-7; D not certain. In germline, CDR1 is SGHVS, CDR2 FNYEAQ. Trimming cost V 1 base and J 4 bases, with 8 bases left between them. There are 13 residues in the CDR3. The CDR3 DNA sequence: TGTGCCAGCAGCTTAGAAACAGCTTACGAGCAGTACTTC. It encodes CASSLETAYEQYF.

The chain links TRBV11-2 to TRBJ1-3, with D unresolved. CDR1 and CDR2 from the germline V gene are SGHAT and FQNNGV. The V and J ends lost 3 bases and 2 bases respectively, with 11 bases between them. The CDR3 sequence is 15 residues long. In nucleotides, the CDR3 is TGTGCCAGCAGCTTTGATGAGGGTACTGGAAACACCATATATTTT. This gives the protein CASSFDEGTGNTIYF.

The V gene is TRBV2, the J gene TRBJ2-6; 7 bases fit TRBD1. Unmatched junction bases numbered 7, after V lost 5 bases and J lost 0 bases. The germline CDR1 and CDR2 sequences are SNHLY and FYNNEI. The CDR3 runs to 17 residues. CDR3 in DNA: TGTGCCAGCAGTAAGGGACAGAATTACTCTGGGGCCAACGTCCTGACTTTC. It is translated as CASSKGQNYSGANVLTF. The full variable domain, its missing parts supplied by reference TRBV2 and TRBJ2-6, is EPEVTQTPSHQVTQMGQEVILRCVPISNHLYFYWYRQILGQKVEFLVSFYNNEISEKSEIFDDQFSVERPDGSNFTLKIRSTKLEDSAMYFCASSKGQNYSGANVLTFGAGSRLTVL.

The genes are TRBV29-1 and TRBJ2-7; D tentatively fits TRBD1 or TRBD2 (5 bases each). The CDR3 extends over 16 amino acids. V was cut by 6 bases and J by 6 bases, with 27 bases left in between. In germline, CDR1 is SQVTM, CDR2 ANQGSEA. CDR3 sequence (DNA): TGCAGCGTAGCGCCGGGACCCAAGGGATTGCTTGTCGAGCAGTACTTC. It encodes CSVAPGPKGLLVEQYF.

The rearrangement uses TRBV9 and TRBJ2-7; tentative D call: TRBD1 (6 bases). With 0 bases removed from V and 0 bases from J, the gap between germline ends came to 13 bases. CDR3 length: 16 amino acids. Germline-derived CDR1 and CDR2 are SGDLS and YYNGEE. CDR3 amino acids: CASSVDGDILSYEQYF. CDR3 nucleotides: TGTGCCAGCAGCGTAGATGGGGACATACTCTCCTACGAGCAGTACTTC. The full variable domain, completed using reference TRBV9 and TRBJ2-7, is DSGVTQTPKHLITATGQRVTLRCSPRSGDLSVYWYQQSLDQGLQFLIQYYNGEERAKGNILERFSAQQFPDLHSELNLSSLELGDSALYFCASSVDGDILSYEQYFGPGTRLTVT.

The CDR3 bases are TGTGCCTGGAGTGATCCGTATAGCAATCAGCCCCAGCATTTT. Protein: CAWSDPYSNQPQHF. V usage is TRBV30 and J usage is TRBJ1-5; D call uncertain. Deletions cut 1 base from V and 0 bases from J, with 7 bases between. The CDR3 consists of 14 residues. Germline V lookup: CDR1 GTSNPN, CDR2 SVGIG (reference sequence). Based on the CDR3 plus reference TRBV30 and TRBJ1-5, the full variable domain is SQTIHQWPATLVQPVGSPLSLECTVEGTSNPNLYWYRQAAGRGLQLLFYSVGIGQISSEVPQNLSASRPQDRQFILSSKKLLLSDSGFYLCAWSDPYSNQPQHFGDGTRLSIL.